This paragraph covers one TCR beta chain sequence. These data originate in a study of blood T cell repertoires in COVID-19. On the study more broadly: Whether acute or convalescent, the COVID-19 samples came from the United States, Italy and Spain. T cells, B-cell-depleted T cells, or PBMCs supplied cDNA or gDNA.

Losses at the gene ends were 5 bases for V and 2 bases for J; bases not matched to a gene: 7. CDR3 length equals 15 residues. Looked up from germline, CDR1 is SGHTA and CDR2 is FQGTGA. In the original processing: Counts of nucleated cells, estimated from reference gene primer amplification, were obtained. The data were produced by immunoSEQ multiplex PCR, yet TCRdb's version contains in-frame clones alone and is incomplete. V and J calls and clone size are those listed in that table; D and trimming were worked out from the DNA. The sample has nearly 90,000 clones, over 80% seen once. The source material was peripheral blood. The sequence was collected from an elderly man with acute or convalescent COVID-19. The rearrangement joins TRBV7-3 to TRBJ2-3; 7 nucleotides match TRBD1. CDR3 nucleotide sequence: TGTGCCAGCAGCCAAACAGGGGCCGACACAGATACGCAGTATTTT. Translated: CASSQTGADTDTQYF.